Below, one T cell receptor beta chain is given with its context. Its specificity is unknown. The germline V and J ends were trimmed by 7 bases and 0 bases, with 10 bases remaining between them. This CDR3 comprises 14 residues. The germline V gene encodes CDR1 MNHNS and CDR2 SASEGT. As processed by the authors: Junction-only sequences without quality scores came from ImmunoSEQ, so filtering differed. Assay: immunoSEQ multiplex PCR; the TCRdb copy retains only in-frame clones and omits some. V, J and clone size are those of that table, while D and trimming were read from the DNA. The sample lists 630,000 or so clones, 98% occurring once. Naive CD8 cells lacked CD45RO and underwent positive selection for CCR7, leaving out terminally differentiated effector memory CD45RA+ cells. Nashville, Tennessee was home to all donors, who were Caucasian adults. The sample comes from a study of shared clonotypes between healthy human individuals. Notes on the study in general: Naive CD4 clonotype sharing across four donors was approximately 5%.

This chain joins TRBV6-1 and TRBJ1-5, with D unclear. The material sequenced was naive CD8+ T cells sorted from blood. The origin of this receptor is a young man in good health. CDR3: CASIAGYSNQPQHF. DNA of the CDR3: TGTGCCAGCATAGCGGGGTATAGCAATCAGCCCCAGCATTTT.